This passage covers 17 T cell receptor beta chains from one sample sequenced in a study of CD8 T cells in ankylosing spondylitis. TCRdb recomputed calls from the 5' RACE reads with MiXCR, one row per CDR3 protein. The sample shows about 160,000 distinct CDR3 sequences, 15% to 20% of them seen only once. Sequenced material: blood, either unsorted or a sorted T cell fraction (not recorded which). These receptors were obtained from a male donor with ankylosing spondylitis or in good health (not recorded which).

This clonotype was seen ten or more times. The CDR3 nucleotides are TGTGCCAGCTCCGGCCCGTACGATAACTATGGCTACACCTTC. Translated: CASSGPYDNYGYTF. The chain employs TRBV9 and TRBJ1-2; D is unresolved. The germline V gene has CDR1 SGDLS and CDR2 YYNGEE. Trimming shortened V by 7 bases and J by 1 base, and 14 bases separated the two germline ends. This CDR3 is built from 14 residues.

The chain combines TRBV29-1 with TRBJ2-2, with 13 bases identical to TRBD2. V shed 1 base and J 4 bases; nucleotides not matched to a gene: 12. Germline CDR1 reads SQVTM; CDR2 reads ANQGSEA. CDR3 length: 19 residues. CDR3: CSVEVSGTSGIRGTGELFF. CDR3 DNA: TGCAGCGTTGAAGTTAGCGGGACTAGCGGGATCCGGGGCACCGGGGAGCTGTTTTTT.

This clonotype turned up a few times. The chain links TRBV28 to TRBJ1-5; no clear D. CDR1 and CDR2 from the germline V gene are MDHEN and SYDVKM. V was clipped by 7 bases and J by 3 bases, with 16 bases between them. The CDR3 has 15 amino acids. This CDR3 reads CASTERKGYNQPQHF. CDR3 DNA sequence: TGTGCCAGCACCGAGCGGAAGGGATACAATCAGCCCCAGCATTTT.

This chain joins TRBV20-1 and TRBJ2-4; 10 bases align to TRBD2. V lost 6 bases to trimming and J lost 5 bases; unmatched junction nucleotides: 10. In germline, CDR1 is DFQATT, CDR2 SNEGSKA (reference sequence). The CDR3 has 15 residues. The CDR3 sequence: CSAYASGRIQNIQYF. As DNA, the CDR3 is TGCAGTGCCTATGCTAGCGGGAGAATTCAAAACATTCAGTACTTC.

This clonotype was observed a handful of times. The chain links TRBV30 to TRBJ2-3; TRBD1 is a possible D gene (6 bases). The V and J ends lost 7 bases and 4 bases respectively, with 9 bases between them. The CDR3 spans 11 residues. Germline lookup yields CDR1 GTSNPN and CDR2 SVGIG (reference sequence). Here the CDR3 DNA reads TGTGCCTACGGACAGTCAGATACGCAGTATTTT. This sequence encodes CAYGQSDTQYF.

This clonotype was observed many times. The chain employs TRBV14 and TRBJ1-1; unclear D gene. The CDR3 sequence is 14 residues long. The germline gives CDR1 SGHDN, CDR2 FVKESK. V was pared by 4 bases and J by 1 base, with 10 bases between. The CDR3 nucleotides read TGTGCCAGCAGCCTTGAAGACGGGAACACTGAAGCTTTCTTT. It codes for CASSLEDGNTEAFF.

The chain carries TRBV20-1 and TRBJ2-5, with D possibly TRBD1 on 5 matching bases. Trimming shortened V by 6 bases and J by 2 bases, and 13 bases separated the two germline ends. The CDR3 length is 13 residues. Per the germline V gene, CDR1 is DFQATT and CDR2 is SNEGSKA (reference sequence). The CDR3 loop is CSASEGAQETQYF. CDR3 bases: TGCAGTGCGAGCGAAGGGGCTCAAGAGACCCAGTACTTC.

This chain uses TRBV29-1 with TRBJ2-1; tentatively, D is TRBD1 (6 bases). CDR3 length: 11 residues. Germline CDR1 SQVTM, CDR2 ANQGSEA. Trimming pared 7 bases from V and 9 bases from J, leaving 13 bases between. The chain's CDR3 is CSAIEGGEQFF. CDR3 nucleotides: TGCAGCGCTATAGAAGGGGGTGAGCAGTTCTTC.

As for this clonotype: One end of the junction does not line up with germline, which may come from a read error. The chain carries TRBV3-1 and TRBJ1-2; 9 bases agree with TRBD1. There are 15 residues in the CDR3. In germline, CDR1 is LGHDT, CDR2 YNNKEL (reference sequence). The CDR3 protein is CASTQHRDRVDGYTF. In DNA, the CDR3 is TGTGCCAGCACCCAACACCGGGACAGGGTCGATGGCTACACCTTC.

There are many counts of this clonotype. This chain links TRBV10-3 with TRBJ2-1; the D is unclear. Germline assignment: CDR1 ENHRY and CDR2 SYGVKD. The CDR3 has 13 residues. V was clipped by 8 bases and J by 0 bases, with 8 bases between them. As DNA, the CDR3 is TGTGCCATCGGGCCTAGCTCCTACAATGAGCAGTTCTTC. As protein: CAIGPSSYNEQFF.

A few counts support this clonotype. The V gene is TRBV11-2, the J gene TRBJ1-1, with 7 positions matching TRBD1. The CDR3 spans 15 residues. The V and J ends lost 2 bases and 14 bases, in that order; junction bases with no gene match: 17. Germline assignment: CDR1 SGHAT and CDR2 FQNNGV. As DNA, the CDR3 is TGTGCCAGCAGCTTAATTTCCAGCGGGCCCGGACAGGCGTTCTTT. Translation gives CASSLISSGPGQAFF.

This clonotype was seen many times. J is TRBJ2-5 and V is TRBV29-1, with TRBD1 as a possible D gene (6 bases). With 5 bases removed from V and 7 bases from J, the gap between germline ends came to 20 bases. The CDR3 sequence is 14 residues long. Germline lookup yields CDR1 SQVTM and CDR2 ANQGSEA. CDR3 residues: CSVPQGTLMVTQYF. Written as DNA, the CDR3 is TGCAGCGTTCCTCAGGGGACCCTAATGGTGACCCAGTACTTC.

This chain links TRBV20-1 with TRBJ1-1; D gene unclear. Germline CDR1 and CDR2: DFQATT and SNEGSKA (reference sequence). The length of the CDR3 is 15 residues. Trimming cost V 4 bases and J 4 bases, with 19 bases left between them. The CDR3 protein is CSATARWASSTEAFF. The CDR3 DNA reads TGCAGTGCTACCGCCCGTTGGGCATCAAGCACTGAAGCTTTCTTT.

This clonotype was detected only a few times. The rearrangement links TRBV5-6 to TRBJ2-1; D gene unclear. V lost 0 bases, J lost 4 bases, and 14 bases lay in between. Germline CDR1 is SGHDT and CDR2 is YYEEEE. The CDR3 has 16 amino acids. The DNA for the CDR3 is TGTGCCAGCAGCTTGGCCGGCAGGTCTGGATACAATGAGCAGTTCTTC. It codes for CASSLAGRSGYNEQFF. Complete variable domain (other parts from reference TRBV5-6 and TRBJ2-1): DAGVTQSPTHLIKTRGQQVTLRCSPKSGHDTVSWYQQALGQGPQFIFQYYEEEERQRGNFPDRFSGHQFPNYSSELNVNALLLGDSALYLCASSLAGRSGYNEQFFGPGTRLTVL.

The sample holds many counts of this clonotype. The gene calls are TRBV2 and TRBJ1-6, with D hard to call. Trimming cost V 5 bases and J 6 bases, with 11 bases left between them. The germline V gene has CDR1 SNHLY and CDR2 FYNNEI. The CDR3 consists of 14 residues. CDR3 residues: CASSLTELNSPLHF. CDR3 sequence (DNA): TGTGCCAGCAGTCTCACGGAGCTTAATTCACCCCTCCACTTT.

This clonotype came up many times. The chain joins TRBV20-1 to TRBJ2-7; D is unclear. Trimming removed 7 bases at V and 4 bases at J, with 14 bases between. The germline CDR1 and CDR2 sequences are DFQATT and SNEGSKA (reference sequence). This CDR3 region has 12 residues. This chain's CDR3 is CSVLQKGYEQYF. CDR3 DNA sequence: TGCAGTGTTTTGCAAAAAGGGTACGAGCAGTACTTC.

The gene calls are TRBV4-1 and TRBJ1-1; weak D call: TRBD1 (5 bases). The V gene's germline CDR1 is MGHRA and CDR2 YSYEKL. Trimming took off 7 bases at V and 1 base at J, with 7 bases between the two ends. This CDR3 is 12 amino acids long. The CDR3 sequence: CASTGGNTEAFF. CDR3 nucleotides: TGCGCCAGCACCGGGGGGAACACTGAAGCTTTCTTT.